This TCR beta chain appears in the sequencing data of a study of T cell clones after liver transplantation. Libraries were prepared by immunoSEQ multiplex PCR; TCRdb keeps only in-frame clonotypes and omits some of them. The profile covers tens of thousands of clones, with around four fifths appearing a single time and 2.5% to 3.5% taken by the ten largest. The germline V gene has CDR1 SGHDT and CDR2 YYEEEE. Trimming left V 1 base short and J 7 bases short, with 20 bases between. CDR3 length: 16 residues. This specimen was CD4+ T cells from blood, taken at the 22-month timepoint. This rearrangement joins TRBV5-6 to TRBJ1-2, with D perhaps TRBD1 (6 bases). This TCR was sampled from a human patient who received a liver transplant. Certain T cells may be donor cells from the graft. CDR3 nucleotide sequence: TGTGCCAGCAGCTTGCCGGAGGGGACACGCAGTACTGGCTACACCTTC. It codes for CASSLPEGTRSTGYTF. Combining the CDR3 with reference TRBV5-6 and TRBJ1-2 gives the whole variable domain DAGVTQSPTHLIKTRGQQVTLRCSPKSGHDTVSWYQQALGQGPQFIFQYYEEEERQRGNFPDRFSGHQFPNYSSELNVNALLLGDSALYLCASSLPEGTRSTGYTFGSGTRLTVV.